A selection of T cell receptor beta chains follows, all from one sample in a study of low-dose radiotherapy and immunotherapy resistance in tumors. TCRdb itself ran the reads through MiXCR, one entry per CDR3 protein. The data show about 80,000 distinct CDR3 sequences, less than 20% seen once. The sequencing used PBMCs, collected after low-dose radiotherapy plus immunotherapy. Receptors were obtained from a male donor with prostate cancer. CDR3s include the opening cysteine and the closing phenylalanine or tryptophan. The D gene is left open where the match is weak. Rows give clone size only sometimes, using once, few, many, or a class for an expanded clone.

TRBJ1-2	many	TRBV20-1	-	TGCAGTGCTCCGCCCGGGGGGCAAGGCTATGGCTACACCTTC	CSAPPGGQGYGYTF
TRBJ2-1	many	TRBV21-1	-	TGTGCCAGCAGCAAAGCCGTGGGGGGCCCCTACAATGAGCAGTTCTTC	CASSKAVGGPYNEQFF
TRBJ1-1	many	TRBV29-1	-	TGCAGCGTTGGTCAGGGCAACACTGAAGCTTTCTTT	CSVGQGNTEAFF
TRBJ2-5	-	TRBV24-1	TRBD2	TGTGCCACCAGTGCCCGTTATGGGTCGGCGGGAGAAGAGACCCAGTACTTC	CATSARYGSAGEETQYF
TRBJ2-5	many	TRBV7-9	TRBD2	TGTGCCAGCAGCTCAGCGGGATCTGAGACCCAGTACTTC	CASSSAGSETQYF
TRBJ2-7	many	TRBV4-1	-	TGCGCCAGCAGCCAAGGCCCCCGGCTCGAGCAGTACTTC	CASSQGPRLEQYF
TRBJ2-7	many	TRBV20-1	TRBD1	TGCAGTGCCGCGATCGGGACAGGGGTTTCCGAGCAGTACTTC	CSAAIGTGVSEQYF
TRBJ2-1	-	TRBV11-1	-	TGTGCCAGCAGCTTAGATGCCAGTAGTAATGAGCAGTTCTTC	CASSLDASSNEQFF
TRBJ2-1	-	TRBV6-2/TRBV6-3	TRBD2	TGTGCCAGCAGTTTCACCGGGACTAGCGGGAGGGCGGGTGAGCAGTTCTTC	CASSFTGTSGRAGEQFF
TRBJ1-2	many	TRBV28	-	TGTGCCAGCAGTTTAAAGGACAGAGATGGCTACACCTTC	CASSLKDRDGYTF